The 27 T cell receptor beta chains listed next were all sequenced from one sample in a study of blood T cell repertoires in COVID-19. This table comes from immunoSEQ multiplex PCR, and its TCRdb copy is limited to in-frame clones, with some not included. The sample comprises roughly 250,000 clones, approximately 80% of which are singletons, and about 6.3% rests with the top ten. Sequencing input: peripheral blood. These receptors originate from a woman aged 55-70 years with active or convalescent COVID-19.

J is TRBJ1-1 and V is TRBV7-9; 7 bases align to TRBD1. CDR3 size: 13 residues. From germline, CDR1 is SEHNR and CDR2 FQNEAQ (reference sequence). The V and J ends lost 6 bases and 7 bases, in that order; junction bases with no gene match: 8. The CDR3 sequence: CASRTGIVDEAFF. The CDR3 coding sequence is TGTGCCAGCAGGACAGGGATTGTTGATGAAGCTTTCTTT.

The rearrangement links TRBV24-1 to TRBJ2-6; D might be TRBD2 (5 bases). The CDR3 is made up of 14 amino acids. V was clipped by 5 bases and J by 4 bases, with 8 bases between them. The germline CDR1 and CDR2 sequences are KGHDR and SFDVKD. This CDR3 reads CATSAAGGANVLTF. CDR3 coding DNA: TGTGCCACCAGTGCGGCGGGCGGGGCCAACGTCCTGACTTTC.

The rearrangement joins TRBV19 to TRBJ1-5, with D possibly being TRBD1 (6 bases). Between the trimmed V and J ends, which lost 2 bases and 1 base, there was a span of 9 bases. Germline-derived CDR1 and CDR2 are LNHDA and SQIVND (reference sequence). The CDR3 spans 15 residues. The DNA of the CDR3 is TGTGCCAGTAGTATACAGGGGAAGAGCAATCAGCCCCAGCATTTT. Translating gives CASSIQGKSNQPQHF. The variable domain in full, with the rest retrieved from reference TRBV19 and TRBJ1-5, is DGGITQSPKYLFRKEGQNVTLSCEQNLNHDAMYWYRQDPGQGLRLIYYSQIVNDFQKGDIAEGYSVSREKKESFPLTVTSAQKNPTAFYLCASSIQGKSNQPQHFGDGTRLSIL.

The J gene is TRBJ2-1, the V gene TRBV4-2; 13 bases align to TRBD2. The CDR3 spans 20 residues. V shed 0 bases and J 6 bases; nucleotides not matched to a gene: 14. Germline V gives CDR1 LGHNA, CDR2 YNFKEQ. The CDR3 sequence: CASSQDSGISGLAGANEQFF. In nucleotides, the CDR3 is TGTGCCAGCAGCCAAGATAGTGGGATCAGTGGACTAGCGGGAGCCAATGAGCAGTTCTTC.

V usage is TRBV4-1 and J usage is TRBJ2-7; D not certain. V was pared by 0 bases and J by 1 base, with 7 bases between. The germline V gene encodes CDR1 MGHRA and CDR2 YSYEKL. CDR3 length: 14 amino acids. CDR3 amino acids: CASSQDWRSYEQYF. DNA for the CDR3: TGCGCCAGCAGCCAAGATTGGCGGTCCTACGAGCAGTACTTC.

The rearrangement links TRBV25-1 to TRBJ2-5, with D tentatively TRBD1 (6 bases). V was trimmed by 2 bases and J by 5 bases, leaving 18 bases between them. CDR1 and CDR2 from the germline V gene are MGHDK and SYGVNS. This CDR3 has 16 amino acids. The DNA of the CDR3 is TGTGCCAGCAGTGAACCACCTCAAACAGGGTACGAGACCCAGTACTTC. Translated: CASSEPPQTGYETQYF.

The chain links TRBV3-1 (or the pseudogene TRBV3-2) to TRBJ2-7, with D maybe TRBD1 (5 bases). The V and J ends lost 1 base and 3 bases respectively, with 16 bases between them. CDR3 size: 16 residues. Per the germline V gene, CDR1 is LGHDT and CDR2 is YNNKEL (reference sequence). The CDR3 region is CASSQGFLTEYYEQYV. CDR3 DNA sequence: TGTGCCAGCAGCCAAGGATTTTTGACAGAATACTACGAGCAGTACGTC.

The rearrangement joins TRBV7-9 to TRBJ2-5; TRBD2 might be the D (6 bases). This CDR3 is built from 17 residues. Germline CDR1 SEHNR, CDR2 FQNEAQ (reference sequence). The V end was cut by 5 bases, the J end by 1 base, with 20 bases between. CDR3 bases: TGTGCCAGCAGCCCAATGAAGGCGGGGCGACTCCAAGAGACCCAGTACTTC. Translation gives CASSPMKAGRLQETQYF.

The V call is TRBV4-1, the J call TRBJ1-2, with 8 bases aligning to TRBD1. CDR3 length equals 15 residues. V was pared by 0 bases and J by 8 bases, with 8 bases of the junction left unmatched. Germline CDR1 reads MGHRA; CDR2 reads YSYEKL. This CDR3 reads CASSQEAGQGKGYTF. CDR3 DNA sequence: TGCGCCAGCAGCCAAGAAGCCGGACAGGGCAAGGGCTACACCTTC.

This sequence joins TRBV27 and TRBJ2-2, with D possibly matching TRBD2 (5 bases). Germline CDR1 and CDR2: MNHEY and SMNVEV (reference sequence). The V end was cut by 2 bases, the J end by 3 bases, with 19 bases between. CDR3 length: 18 residues. The CDR3, as DNA: TGTGCCAGCAGTTTAACCTTACGATCCGGACTGTACACCGGGGAGCTGTTTTTT. This encodes CASSLTLRSGLYTGELFF.

This clone came up once. The rearrangement joins TRBV30 to TRBJ1-5; 8 bases line up with TRBD1. The CDR3 has 13 residues. Germline CDR1 GTSNPN, CDR2 SVGIG (reference sequence). V gave up 2 bases and J gave up 6 bases; unmatched junction bases: 3. The CDR3 DNA follows: TGTGCCTGGAGTCCTACAGGGGGTCAGCCCCAGCATTTT. Translated: CAWSPTGGQPQHF.

The CDR3 spells CASSLDRTGNTIYF. The DNA of the CDR3 is TGTGCCAGCAGCTTGGACAGGACTGGAAACACCATATATTTT. The rearrangement joins TRBV7-8 to TRBJ1-3; 7 bases fit TRBD1. There are 14 residues in the CDR3. V gave up 3 bases and J gave up 2 bases; unmatched junction bases: 1. Germline V gene sequence: CDR1 SGHVS, CDR2 FQNEAQ. The full variable domain, rest sourced from reference TRBV7-8 and TRBJ1-3, is GAGVSQSPRYKVAKRGQDVALRCDPISGHVSLFWYQQALGQGPEFLTYFQNEAQLDKSGLPSDRFFAERPEGSVSTLKIQRTQQEDSAVYLCASSLDRTGNTIYFGEGSWLTVV.

This clone was picked up one time. The chain is built from TRBV7-9 and TRBJ2-5; 7 positions match TRBD1. Germline trimming cut 7 bases from V and 5 bases from J; bases unmatched to any gene: 7. Germline lookup yields CDR1 SEHNR and CDR2 FQNEAQ (reference sequence). The CDR3 spans 13 residues. The CDR3 protein is CASNTGATETQYF. DNA of the CDR3: TGTGCCAGCAACACAGGGGCGACGGAGACCCAGTACTTC.

The V gene is TRBV2, the J gene TRBJ1-4; D not resolved. Germline V gene data show CDR1 as SNHLY and CDR2 as FYNNEI. V gave up 0 bases and J gave up 6 bases, with 14 bases separating them. The length of the CDR3 is 16 residues. In DNA form, the CDR3 reads TGTGCCAGCAGTGAAGCGCTTGGCAGGAACTATGAAAAACTGTTTTTT. Its translation: CASSEALGRNYEKLFF.

This chain connects TRBV18 to TRBJ2-2; 9 bases agree with TRBD1. Germline assignment: CDR1 KGHSH and CDR2 LQKENI. With 1 base clipped from V and 5 bases from J, the junction kept 2 bases outside the gene matches. The CDR3 consists of 15 residues. The CDR3 is CASSPRTGETGELFF. CDR3 DNA sequence: TGTGCCAGCTCACCACGGACAGGGGAAACCGGGGAGCTGTTTTTT.

The rearrangement joins TRBV7-3 to TRBJ2-7; TRBD2 matches at 7 bases. The CDR3 length is 13 residues. V lost 5 bases and J lost 3; bases outside the gene matches: 4. Germline V gives CDR1 SGHTA, CDR2 FQGTGA. The CDR3 coding sequence is TGTGCCAGCAGCACAACGGGGGGCTACGAGCAGTACTTC. Translating it yields CASSTTGGYEQYF.

The rearrangement uses TRBV5-4 and TRBJ2-1; weak D call: TRBD2 (6 bases). CDR3 length: 12 residues. V was trimmed by 0 bases and J by 10 bases, leaving 8 bases between them. Germline CDR1 SGHNT, CDR2 YYREEE (reference sequence). As DNA, the CDR3 is TGTGCCAGCAGCTTGGAACGGGGGGAGCAGTTCTTC. Residues: CASSLERGEQFF.

The chain has TRBV7-9 and TRBJ2-7; TRBD1 aligns across 7 bases. The CDR3 runs to 15 residues. V lost 5 bases, J lost 2 bases, and 9 bases stayed unmatched. Looked up from germline, CDR1 is SEHNR and CDR2 is FQNEAQ (reference sequence). CDR3 sequence (DNA): TGTGCCAGCAGCAGAGGACAGGAGTGGGCCTACGAGCAGTACGTC. This translates into CASSRGQEWAYEQYV.

V usage is TRBV28 and J usage is TRBJ1-5; D perhaps matches TRBD1 (5 bases). This CDR3 has 16 amino acids. Looked up from germline, CDR1 is MDHEN and CDR2 is SYDVKM. With 9 bases removed from V and 0 bases from J, the gap between germline ends came to 18 bases. CDR3: CASAAGLFLSNQPQHF. CDR3 in DNA: TGTGCCAGTGCGGCAGGGCTTTTTCTTAGCAATCAGCCCCAGCATTTT.

The V and J genes are TRBV5-4 and TRBJ1-4; possibly TRBD1 for D (5 bases). The V gene lost 1 base and the J gene lost 5 bases, with 9 bases spanning the gap. CDR1 and CDR2 (germline): SGHNT, YYREEE (reference sequence). The CDR3 spans 14 residues. The CDR3 region is CASSLSGSNEKLFF. The CDR3 coding sequence is TGTGCCAGCAGCTTGTCAGGGTCAAATGAAAAACTGTTTTTT. Complete variable domain (other parts from reference TRBV5-4 and TRBJ1-4): ETGVTQSPTHLIKTRGQQVTLRCSSQSGHNTVSWYQQALGQGPQFIFQYYREEENGRGNFPPRFSGLQFPNYSSELNVNALELDDSALYLCASSLSGSNEKLFFGSGTQLSVL.

The chain carries TRBV19 and TRBJ1-5; 8 bases align to TRBD1. Germline V gene data show CDR1 as LNHDA and CDR2 as SQIVND (reference sequence). The CDR3 is 14 residues long. The V gene end was trimmed by 4 bases and the J gene end by 2 bases; junction bases not matched to a gene: 1. The CDR3: CASSKDRGNQPQHF. CDR3 in DNA: TGTGCCAGTAGTAAGGACAGGGGCAATCAGCCCCAGCATTTT.

The chain uses TRBV28 and TRBJ2-1, with 9 bases lining up with TRBD2. The V segment lost 3 bases and the J segment 10 bases; nucleotides outside the gene matches: 10. The length of the CDR3 is 15 residues. Germline-derived CDR1 and CDR2 are MDHEN and SYDVKM. The CDR3 sequence: CASSLLAGSRGEQFF. CDR3 nucleotides: TGTGCCAGCAGTTTGCTAGCGGGGTCCCGCGGAGAGCAGTTCTTC. Full variable domain (remainder filled in from reference TRBV28 and TRBJ2-1): DVKVTQSSRYLVKRTGEKVFLECVQDMDHENMFWYRQDPGLGLRLIYFSYDVKMKEKGDIPEGYSVSREKKERFSLILESASTNQTSMYLCASSLLAGSRGEQFFGPGTRLTVL.

The chain couples TRBV27 to TRBJ2-1; D might be TRBD2 (6 bases). CDR1 and CDR2 (germline): MNHEY, SMNVEV (reference sequence). V lost 3 bases, J lost 4 bases, and 19 bases lay in between. This CDR3 has 17 amino acids. The CDR3 is CASSLWDDGGLYNEQFF. In DNA form, the CDR3 reads TGTGCCAGCAGTTTGTGGGACGACGGGGGACTTTACAATGAGCAGTTCTTC.

The chain employs TRBV27 and TRBJ1-1, with 10 bases matching TRBD1. Germline V lookup: CDR1 MNHEY, CDR2 SMNVEV (reference sequence). CDR3 length: 14 amino acids. V shed 5 bases, J shed 3 bases, and the junction held 3 bases outside the gene matches. The CDR3 bases are TGTGCCAGCAGTGGGGGACAGGGGTACACTGAAGCTTTCTTT. Translated: CASSGGQGYTEAFF.

This clone was counted a few times. V gene TRBV7-9 combines with J gene TRBJ2-2; D call uncertain. The V gene's germline CDR1 is SEHNR and CDR2 FQNEAQ (reference sequence). Deletions cut 3 bases from V and 6 bases from J, with 2 bases between. The length of the CDR3 is 11 residues. CDR3 DNA sequence: TGTGCCAGCAGCTTCGCCGGGGAGCTGTTTTTT. Protein sequence: CASSFAGELFF.

The chain is built from TRBV24-1 and TRBJ2-1; 11 nucleotides agree with TRBD2. This CDR3 has 17 amino acids. Trimming cost V 4 bases and J 2 bases; bases outside gene matches: 6. CDR1 and CDR2 from the germline V gene are KGHDR and SFDVKD. The CDR3 nucleotides are TGTGCCACCAGTGACCCCGAGACTAGCGGGGCCTACAATGAGCAGTTCTTC. This sequence encodes CATSDPETSGAYNEQFF.

The rearrangement joins TRBV19 to TRBJ2-1; 15 bases line up with TRBD2. The germline V gene has CDR1 LNHDA and CDR2 SQIVND (reference sequence). The CDR3 extends over 18 amino acids. V lost 4 bases to trimming and J lost 4 bases; unmatched junction nucleotides: 8. CDR3 in amino acids: CASSNAGGLAGGYNEQFF. In DNA, the CDR3 is TGTGCCAGTAGTAACGCCGGAGGACTAGCGGGGGGGTACAATGAGCAGTTCTTC.